Detailed here is one T cell receptor (beta chain). The data were taken from a study of T-cell memory formation after mild COVID-19. This CDR3 is 11 amino acids long. Trimming left V 3 bases short and J 10 bases short, with 9 bases between. The authors produced TCR alpha and TCR beta cDNA libraries with sample barcodes and UMIs by 5'RACE using constant-segment primers. TCRdb recomputed calls from the 5' RACE reads with MiXCR, one row per CDR3 protein. The data hold around 390,000 distinct CDR3 sequences, with 16% observed a single time. V is TRBV12-3 or TRBV12-4 and J is TRBJ1-1; weak D call: TRBD1 (5 bases). This TCR derives from a man between 18 and 29 years old who had mild COVID-19 (a few samples of this study predate the infection). Cell type and time point are not known. What was sequenced was PBMCs or a T cell subset sorted from them (not recorded which). Here the CDR3 reads CASSLRGGAFF. The CDR3 nucleotides read TGTGCCAGCAGTTTGAGGGGTGGAGCTTTCTTT.